This TCR beta chain comes out of a study of T-cell memory formation after mild COVID-19. The study, taken as a whole, reports: CD4+ clones that contracted lay mainly in CM and EM; CD8+ ones lay in EMRA.

About this clonotype itself: What it binds is unknown.

Each CDR3 protein gets one entry after TCRdb re-called the 5' RACE reads with MiXCR. The sample has over 300,000 distinct CDR3 sequences; 20% to 25% are singletons. Germline loops: CDR1 DFQATT, CDR2 SNEGSKA (reference sequence). V was clipped by 2 bases and J by 2 bases, with 6 bases between them. There are 12 residues in the CDR3. Sequenced: PBMCs or a T cell subset sorted from them (not recorded which). This clonotype was sampled from a man younger than 35 who had mild COVID-19 (a few samples of this study predate the infection). Cell type and time point are not known. The gene calls are TRBV20-1 and TRBJ1-1; D ambiguous. CDR3 bases: TGCAGTGCTAGACCCCTCAACACTGAAGCTTTCTTT. Protein product: CSARPLNTEAFF.